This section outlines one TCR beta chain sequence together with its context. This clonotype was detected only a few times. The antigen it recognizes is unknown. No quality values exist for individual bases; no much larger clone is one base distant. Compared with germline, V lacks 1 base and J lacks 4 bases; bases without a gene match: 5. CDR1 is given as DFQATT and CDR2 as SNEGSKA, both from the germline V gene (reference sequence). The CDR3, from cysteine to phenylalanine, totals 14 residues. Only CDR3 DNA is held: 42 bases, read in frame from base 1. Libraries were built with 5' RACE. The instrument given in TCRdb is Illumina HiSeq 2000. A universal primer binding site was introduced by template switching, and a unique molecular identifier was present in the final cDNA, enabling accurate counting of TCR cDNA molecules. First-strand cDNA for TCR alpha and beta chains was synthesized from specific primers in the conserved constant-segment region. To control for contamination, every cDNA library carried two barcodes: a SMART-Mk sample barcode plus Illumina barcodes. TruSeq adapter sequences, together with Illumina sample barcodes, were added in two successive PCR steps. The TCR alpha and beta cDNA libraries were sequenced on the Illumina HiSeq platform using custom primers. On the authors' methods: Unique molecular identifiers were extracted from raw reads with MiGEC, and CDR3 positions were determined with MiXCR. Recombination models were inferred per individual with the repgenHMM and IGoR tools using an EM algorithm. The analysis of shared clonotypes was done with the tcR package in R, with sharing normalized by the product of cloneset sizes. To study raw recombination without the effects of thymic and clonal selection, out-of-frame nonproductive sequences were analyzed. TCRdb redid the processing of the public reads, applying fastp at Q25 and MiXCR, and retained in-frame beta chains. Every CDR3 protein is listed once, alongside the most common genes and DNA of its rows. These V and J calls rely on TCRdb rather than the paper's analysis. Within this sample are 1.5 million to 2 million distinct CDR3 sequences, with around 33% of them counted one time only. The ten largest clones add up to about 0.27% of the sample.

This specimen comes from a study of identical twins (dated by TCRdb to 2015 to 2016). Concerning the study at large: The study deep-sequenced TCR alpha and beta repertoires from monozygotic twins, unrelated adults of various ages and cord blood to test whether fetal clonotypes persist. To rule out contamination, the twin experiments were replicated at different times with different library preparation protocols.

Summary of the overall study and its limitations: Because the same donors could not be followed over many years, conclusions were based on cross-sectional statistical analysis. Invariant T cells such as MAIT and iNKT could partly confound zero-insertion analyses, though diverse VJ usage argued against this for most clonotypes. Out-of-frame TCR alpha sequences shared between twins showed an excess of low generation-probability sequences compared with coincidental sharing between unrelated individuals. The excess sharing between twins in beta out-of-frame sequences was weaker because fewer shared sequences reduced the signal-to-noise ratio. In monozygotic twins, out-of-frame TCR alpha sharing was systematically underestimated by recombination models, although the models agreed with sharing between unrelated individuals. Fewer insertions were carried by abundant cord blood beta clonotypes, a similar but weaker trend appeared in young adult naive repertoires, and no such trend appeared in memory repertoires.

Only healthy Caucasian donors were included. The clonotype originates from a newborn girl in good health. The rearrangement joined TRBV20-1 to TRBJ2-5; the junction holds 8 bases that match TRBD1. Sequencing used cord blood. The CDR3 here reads CSARGWDRRETQYF. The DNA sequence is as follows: TGCAGTGCTAGAGGGTGGGACAGGAGAGAGACCCAGTACTTC.